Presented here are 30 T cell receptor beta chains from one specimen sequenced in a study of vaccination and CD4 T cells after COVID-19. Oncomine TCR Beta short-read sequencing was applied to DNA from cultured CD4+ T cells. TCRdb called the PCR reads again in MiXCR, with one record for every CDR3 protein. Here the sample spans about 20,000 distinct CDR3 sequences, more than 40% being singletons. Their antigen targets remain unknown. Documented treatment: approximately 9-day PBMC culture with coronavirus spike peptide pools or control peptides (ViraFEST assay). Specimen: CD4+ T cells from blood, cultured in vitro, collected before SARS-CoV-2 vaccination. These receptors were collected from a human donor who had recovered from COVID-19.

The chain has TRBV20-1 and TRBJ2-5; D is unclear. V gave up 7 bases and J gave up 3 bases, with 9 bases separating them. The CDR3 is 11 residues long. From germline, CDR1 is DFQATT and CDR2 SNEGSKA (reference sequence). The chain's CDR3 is CSGGPEETQYF. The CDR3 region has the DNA TGCAGTGGAGGCCCTGAAGAGACCCAGTACTTC.

Here the CDR3 reads CASSFTTVSGNTIYF. The CDR3 region has the DNA TGTGCCAGCAGCTTTACGACAGTCTCTGGAAACACCATATATTTT. This rearrangement joins TRBV11-3 to TRBJ1-3; D possibly corresponds to TRBD1 (5 bases). From germline, CDR1 is SGHNT and CDR2 YENEEA. Trimming pared 3 bases from V and 0 bases from J, leaving 9 bases between. This CDR3 has 15 amino acids.

In DNA form, the CDR3 reads TGTGCCAGCAGCTTACGACAGGGCTTGACTGAAGCTTTCTTT. Encoded protein: CASSLRQGLTEAFF. This rearrangement joins TRBV7-2 to TRBJ1-1; 7 positions agree with TRBD1. CDR3 size: 14 residues. Germline V CDR1 and CDR2: SGHTA, FQGNSA. The V gene end was trimmed by 2 bases and the J gene end by 5 bases; junction bases not matched to a gene: 5.

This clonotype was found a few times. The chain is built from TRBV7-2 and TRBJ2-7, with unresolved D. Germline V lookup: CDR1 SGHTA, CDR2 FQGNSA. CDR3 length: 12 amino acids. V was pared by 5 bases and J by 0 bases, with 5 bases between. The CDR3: CASSRSSYEQYF. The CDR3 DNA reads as TGTGCCAGCAGCCGGAGCTCCTACGAGCAGTACTTC.

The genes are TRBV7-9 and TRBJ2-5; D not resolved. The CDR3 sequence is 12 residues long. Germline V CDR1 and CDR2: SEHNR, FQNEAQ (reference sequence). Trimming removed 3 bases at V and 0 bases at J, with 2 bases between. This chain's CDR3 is CASSLDQETQYF. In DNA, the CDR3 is TGTGCCAGCAGCTTGGACCAAGAGACCCAGTACTTC. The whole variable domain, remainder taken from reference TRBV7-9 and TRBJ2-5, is DTGVSQNPRHKITKRGQNVTFRCDPISEHNRLYWYRQTLGQGPEFLTYFQNEAQLEKSRLLSDRFSAERPKGSFSTLEIQRTEQGDSAMYLCASSLDQETQYFGPGTRLLVL.

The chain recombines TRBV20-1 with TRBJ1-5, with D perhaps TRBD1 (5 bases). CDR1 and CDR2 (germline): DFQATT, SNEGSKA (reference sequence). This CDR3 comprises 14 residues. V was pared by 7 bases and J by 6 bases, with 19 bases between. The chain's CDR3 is CSVPGIDGGQPQHF. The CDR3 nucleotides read TGCAGTGTCCCCGGGATCGATGGGGGTCAGCCCCAGCATTTT.

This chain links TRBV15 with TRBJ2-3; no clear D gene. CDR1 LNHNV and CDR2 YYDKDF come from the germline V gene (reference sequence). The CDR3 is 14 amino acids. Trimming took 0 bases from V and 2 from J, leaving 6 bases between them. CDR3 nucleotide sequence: TGTGCCACCAGCAGAGAGGGGAACACAGATACGCAGTATTTT. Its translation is CATSREGNTDTQYF.

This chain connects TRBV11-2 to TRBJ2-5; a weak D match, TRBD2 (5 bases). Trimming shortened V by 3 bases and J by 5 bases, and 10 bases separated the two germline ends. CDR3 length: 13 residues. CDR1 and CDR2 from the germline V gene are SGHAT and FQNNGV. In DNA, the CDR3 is TGTGCCAGCAGCTTCGCCCCGGGGGAGACCCAGTACTTC. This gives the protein CASSFAPGETQYF. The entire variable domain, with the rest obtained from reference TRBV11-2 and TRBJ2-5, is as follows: EAGVAQSPRYKIIEKRQSVAFWCNPISGHATLYWYQQILGQGPKLLIQFQNNGVVDDSQLPKDRFSAERLKGVDSTLKIQPAKLEDSAVYLCASSFAPGETQYFGPGTRLLVL.

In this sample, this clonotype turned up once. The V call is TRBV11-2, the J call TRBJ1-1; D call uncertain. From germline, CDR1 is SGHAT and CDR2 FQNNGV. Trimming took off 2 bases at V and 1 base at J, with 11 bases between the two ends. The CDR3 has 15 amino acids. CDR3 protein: CASSLLTGTNTEAFF. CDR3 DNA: TGTGCCAGCAGCTTACTCACCGGCACGAACACTGAAGCTTTCTTT.

For the CDR3, the DNA is TGTGCCAGCAGCGCCGGACTGGGGAGGATTGGGGAGACCCAGTACTTC. Its protein is CASSAGLGRIGETQYF. This chain links TRBV5-4 with TRBJ2-5; the D gene is possibly TRBD2 (6 bases). The ends were cut back, 4 bases at V and 5 bases at J, with 21 bases in the middle. This CDR3 spans 16 amino acids. Germline CDR1 SGHNT, CDR2 YYREEE (reference sequence).

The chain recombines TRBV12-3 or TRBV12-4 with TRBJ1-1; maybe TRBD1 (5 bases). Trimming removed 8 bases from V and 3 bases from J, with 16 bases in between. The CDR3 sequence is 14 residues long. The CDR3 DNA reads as TGTGCCAGCTACTCCGGGACTTCTTACACTGAAGCTTTCTTT. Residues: CASYSGTSYTEAFF.

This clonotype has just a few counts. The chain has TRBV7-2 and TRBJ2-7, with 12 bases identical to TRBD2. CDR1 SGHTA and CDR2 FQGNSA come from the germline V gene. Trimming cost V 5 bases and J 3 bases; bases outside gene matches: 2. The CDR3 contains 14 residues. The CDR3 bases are TGTGCCAGCAGCAAACTAGCGGGGGGCTACGAGCAGTACTTC. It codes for CASSKLAGGYEQYF.

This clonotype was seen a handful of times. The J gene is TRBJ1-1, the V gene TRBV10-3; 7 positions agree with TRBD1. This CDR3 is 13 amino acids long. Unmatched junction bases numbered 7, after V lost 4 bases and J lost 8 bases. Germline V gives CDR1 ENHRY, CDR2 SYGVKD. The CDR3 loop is CAISGGNRGEAFF. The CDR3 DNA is TGTGCCATCAGTGGAGGAAACAGGGGCGAAGCTTTCTTT.

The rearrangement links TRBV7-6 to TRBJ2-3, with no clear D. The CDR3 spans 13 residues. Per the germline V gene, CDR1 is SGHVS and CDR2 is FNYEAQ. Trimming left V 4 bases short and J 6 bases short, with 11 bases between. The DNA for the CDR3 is TGTGCCAGCAGCTCCCGGGCGCGGGATACGCAGTATTTT. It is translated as CASSSRARDTQYF.

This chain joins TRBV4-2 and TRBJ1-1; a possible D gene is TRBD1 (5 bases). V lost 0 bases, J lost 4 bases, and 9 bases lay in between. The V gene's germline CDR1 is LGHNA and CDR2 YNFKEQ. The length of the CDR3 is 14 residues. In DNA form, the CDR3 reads TGTGCCAGCAGCCAAGAACGTGACAGCACTGAAGCTTTCTTT. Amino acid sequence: CASSQERDSTEAFF.

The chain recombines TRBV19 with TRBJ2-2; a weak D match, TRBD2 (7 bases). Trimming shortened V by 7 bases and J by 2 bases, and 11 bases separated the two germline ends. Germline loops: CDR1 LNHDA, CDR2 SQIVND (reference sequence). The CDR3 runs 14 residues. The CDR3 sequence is CASIPGGNTGELFF. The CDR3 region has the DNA TGTGCCAGTATCCCGGGGGGCAACACCGGGGAGCTGTTTTTT.

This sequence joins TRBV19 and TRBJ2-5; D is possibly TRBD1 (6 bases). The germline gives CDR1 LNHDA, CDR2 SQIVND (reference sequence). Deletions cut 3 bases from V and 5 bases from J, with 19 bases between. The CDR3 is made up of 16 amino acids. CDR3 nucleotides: TGTGCCAGTAGTATTGGGCCTGCCAGGGGATCGGAGACCCAGTACTTC. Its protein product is CASSIGPARGSETQYF.

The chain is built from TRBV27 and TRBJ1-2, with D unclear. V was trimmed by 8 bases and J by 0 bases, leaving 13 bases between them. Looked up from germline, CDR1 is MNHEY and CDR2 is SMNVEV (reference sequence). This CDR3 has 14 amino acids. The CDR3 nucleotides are TGTGCCAGCGGTCGCGCGGGAGCTAACTATGGCTACACCTTC. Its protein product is CASGRAGANYGYTF.

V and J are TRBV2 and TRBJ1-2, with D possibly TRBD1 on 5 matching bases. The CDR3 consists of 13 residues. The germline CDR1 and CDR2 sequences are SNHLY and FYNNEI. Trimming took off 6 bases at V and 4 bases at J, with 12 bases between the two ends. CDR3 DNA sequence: TGTGCCAGCAGAGCCGGGACTGCCTATGGCTACACCTTC. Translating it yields CASRAGTAYGYTF.

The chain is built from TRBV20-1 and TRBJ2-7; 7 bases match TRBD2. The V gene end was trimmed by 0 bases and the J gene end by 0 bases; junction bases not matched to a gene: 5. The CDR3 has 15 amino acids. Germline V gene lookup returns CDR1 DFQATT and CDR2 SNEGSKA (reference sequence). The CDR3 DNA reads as TGCAGTGCTAGAGATTGGGGGACTACCTCCTACGAGCAGTACTTC. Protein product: CSARDWGTTSYEQYF.

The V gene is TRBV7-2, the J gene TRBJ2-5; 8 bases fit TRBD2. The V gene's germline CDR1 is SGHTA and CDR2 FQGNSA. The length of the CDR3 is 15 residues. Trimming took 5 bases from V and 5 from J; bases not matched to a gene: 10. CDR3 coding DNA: TGTGCCAGCAGCCCCCAAGCGGGAGATGGGGAGACCCAGTACTTC. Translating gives CASSPQAGDGETQYF.

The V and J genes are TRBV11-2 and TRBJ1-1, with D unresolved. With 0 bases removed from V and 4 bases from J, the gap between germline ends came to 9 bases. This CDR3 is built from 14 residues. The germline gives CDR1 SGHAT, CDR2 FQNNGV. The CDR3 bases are TGTGCCAGCAGCTTAGATAGGGTAGGCACTGAAGCTTTCTTT. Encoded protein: CASSLDRVGTEAFF.

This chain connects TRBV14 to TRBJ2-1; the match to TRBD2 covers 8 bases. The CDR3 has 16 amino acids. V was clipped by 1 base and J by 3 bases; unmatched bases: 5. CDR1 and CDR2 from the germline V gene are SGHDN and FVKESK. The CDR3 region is CASSQVPAGVYNEQFF. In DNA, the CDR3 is TGTGCCAGCAGCCAAGTCCCAGCGGGAGTCTACAATGAGCAGTTCTTC.

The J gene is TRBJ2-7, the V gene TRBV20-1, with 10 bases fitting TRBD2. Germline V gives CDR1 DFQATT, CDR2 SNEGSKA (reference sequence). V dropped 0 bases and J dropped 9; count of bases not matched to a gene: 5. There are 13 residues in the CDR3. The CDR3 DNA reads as TGCAGTGCTAGAGAACGCCCTAGCGGGGGGCAGTACTTC. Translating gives CSARERPSGGQYF.

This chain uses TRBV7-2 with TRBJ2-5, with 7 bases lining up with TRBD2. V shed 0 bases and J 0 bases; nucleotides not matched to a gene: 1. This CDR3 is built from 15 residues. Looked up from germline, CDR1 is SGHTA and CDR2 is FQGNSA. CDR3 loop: CASSLAGGNQETQYF. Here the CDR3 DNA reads TGTGCCAGCAGCTTAGCGGGGGGGAACCAAGAGACCCAGTACTTC. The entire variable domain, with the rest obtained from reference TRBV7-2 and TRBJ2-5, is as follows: GAGVSQSPSNKVTEKGKDVELRCDPISGHTALYWYRQSLGQGLEFLIYFQGNSAPDKSGLPSDRFSAERTGGSVSTLTIQRTQQEDSAVYLCASSLAGGNQETQYFGPGTRLLVL.

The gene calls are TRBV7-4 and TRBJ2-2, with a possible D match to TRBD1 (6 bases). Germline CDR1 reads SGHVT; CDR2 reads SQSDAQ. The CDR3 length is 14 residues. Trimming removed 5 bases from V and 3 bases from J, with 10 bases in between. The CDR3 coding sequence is TGTGCCAGCAGCGGGACATCCTACACCGGGGAGCTGTTTTTT. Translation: CASSGTSYTGELFF.

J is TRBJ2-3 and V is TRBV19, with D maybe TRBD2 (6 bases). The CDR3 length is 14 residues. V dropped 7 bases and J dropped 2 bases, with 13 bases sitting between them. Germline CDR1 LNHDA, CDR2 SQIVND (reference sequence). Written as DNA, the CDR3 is TGTGCCAGTATGATGGGCGGGATCACAGATACGCAGTATTTT. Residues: CASMMGGITDTQYF.

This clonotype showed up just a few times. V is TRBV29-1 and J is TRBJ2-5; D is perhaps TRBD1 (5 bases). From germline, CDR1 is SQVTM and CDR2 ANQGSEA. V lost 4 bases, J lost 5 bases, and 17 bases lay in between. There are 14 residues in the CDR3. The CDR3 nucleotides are TGCAGCGTTGGTGGGGCCTTAATCAGGGAGACCCAGTACTTC. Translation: CSVGGALIRETQYF.

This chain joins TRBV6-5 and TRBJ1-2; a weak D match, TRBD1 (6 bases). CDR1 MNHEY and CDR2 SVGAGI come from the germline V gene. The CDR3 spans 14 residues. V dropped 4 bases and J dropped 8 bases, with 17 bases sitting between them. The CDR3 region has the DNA TGTGCCAGCAGTTCCGACAGGCCCCGGGACGGCTACACCTTC. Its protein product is CASSSDRPRDGYTF.

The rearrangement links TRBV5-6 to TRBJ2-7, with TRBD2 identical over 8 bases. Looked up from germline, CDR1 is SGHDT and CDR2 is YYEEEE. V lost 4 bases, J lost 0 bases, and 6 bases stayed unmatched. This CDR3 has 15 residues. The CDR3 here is CASSLGRDGSYEQYF. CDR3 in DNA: TGTGCCAGCAGCCTCGGGAGGGACGGCTCCTACGAGCAGTACTTC.